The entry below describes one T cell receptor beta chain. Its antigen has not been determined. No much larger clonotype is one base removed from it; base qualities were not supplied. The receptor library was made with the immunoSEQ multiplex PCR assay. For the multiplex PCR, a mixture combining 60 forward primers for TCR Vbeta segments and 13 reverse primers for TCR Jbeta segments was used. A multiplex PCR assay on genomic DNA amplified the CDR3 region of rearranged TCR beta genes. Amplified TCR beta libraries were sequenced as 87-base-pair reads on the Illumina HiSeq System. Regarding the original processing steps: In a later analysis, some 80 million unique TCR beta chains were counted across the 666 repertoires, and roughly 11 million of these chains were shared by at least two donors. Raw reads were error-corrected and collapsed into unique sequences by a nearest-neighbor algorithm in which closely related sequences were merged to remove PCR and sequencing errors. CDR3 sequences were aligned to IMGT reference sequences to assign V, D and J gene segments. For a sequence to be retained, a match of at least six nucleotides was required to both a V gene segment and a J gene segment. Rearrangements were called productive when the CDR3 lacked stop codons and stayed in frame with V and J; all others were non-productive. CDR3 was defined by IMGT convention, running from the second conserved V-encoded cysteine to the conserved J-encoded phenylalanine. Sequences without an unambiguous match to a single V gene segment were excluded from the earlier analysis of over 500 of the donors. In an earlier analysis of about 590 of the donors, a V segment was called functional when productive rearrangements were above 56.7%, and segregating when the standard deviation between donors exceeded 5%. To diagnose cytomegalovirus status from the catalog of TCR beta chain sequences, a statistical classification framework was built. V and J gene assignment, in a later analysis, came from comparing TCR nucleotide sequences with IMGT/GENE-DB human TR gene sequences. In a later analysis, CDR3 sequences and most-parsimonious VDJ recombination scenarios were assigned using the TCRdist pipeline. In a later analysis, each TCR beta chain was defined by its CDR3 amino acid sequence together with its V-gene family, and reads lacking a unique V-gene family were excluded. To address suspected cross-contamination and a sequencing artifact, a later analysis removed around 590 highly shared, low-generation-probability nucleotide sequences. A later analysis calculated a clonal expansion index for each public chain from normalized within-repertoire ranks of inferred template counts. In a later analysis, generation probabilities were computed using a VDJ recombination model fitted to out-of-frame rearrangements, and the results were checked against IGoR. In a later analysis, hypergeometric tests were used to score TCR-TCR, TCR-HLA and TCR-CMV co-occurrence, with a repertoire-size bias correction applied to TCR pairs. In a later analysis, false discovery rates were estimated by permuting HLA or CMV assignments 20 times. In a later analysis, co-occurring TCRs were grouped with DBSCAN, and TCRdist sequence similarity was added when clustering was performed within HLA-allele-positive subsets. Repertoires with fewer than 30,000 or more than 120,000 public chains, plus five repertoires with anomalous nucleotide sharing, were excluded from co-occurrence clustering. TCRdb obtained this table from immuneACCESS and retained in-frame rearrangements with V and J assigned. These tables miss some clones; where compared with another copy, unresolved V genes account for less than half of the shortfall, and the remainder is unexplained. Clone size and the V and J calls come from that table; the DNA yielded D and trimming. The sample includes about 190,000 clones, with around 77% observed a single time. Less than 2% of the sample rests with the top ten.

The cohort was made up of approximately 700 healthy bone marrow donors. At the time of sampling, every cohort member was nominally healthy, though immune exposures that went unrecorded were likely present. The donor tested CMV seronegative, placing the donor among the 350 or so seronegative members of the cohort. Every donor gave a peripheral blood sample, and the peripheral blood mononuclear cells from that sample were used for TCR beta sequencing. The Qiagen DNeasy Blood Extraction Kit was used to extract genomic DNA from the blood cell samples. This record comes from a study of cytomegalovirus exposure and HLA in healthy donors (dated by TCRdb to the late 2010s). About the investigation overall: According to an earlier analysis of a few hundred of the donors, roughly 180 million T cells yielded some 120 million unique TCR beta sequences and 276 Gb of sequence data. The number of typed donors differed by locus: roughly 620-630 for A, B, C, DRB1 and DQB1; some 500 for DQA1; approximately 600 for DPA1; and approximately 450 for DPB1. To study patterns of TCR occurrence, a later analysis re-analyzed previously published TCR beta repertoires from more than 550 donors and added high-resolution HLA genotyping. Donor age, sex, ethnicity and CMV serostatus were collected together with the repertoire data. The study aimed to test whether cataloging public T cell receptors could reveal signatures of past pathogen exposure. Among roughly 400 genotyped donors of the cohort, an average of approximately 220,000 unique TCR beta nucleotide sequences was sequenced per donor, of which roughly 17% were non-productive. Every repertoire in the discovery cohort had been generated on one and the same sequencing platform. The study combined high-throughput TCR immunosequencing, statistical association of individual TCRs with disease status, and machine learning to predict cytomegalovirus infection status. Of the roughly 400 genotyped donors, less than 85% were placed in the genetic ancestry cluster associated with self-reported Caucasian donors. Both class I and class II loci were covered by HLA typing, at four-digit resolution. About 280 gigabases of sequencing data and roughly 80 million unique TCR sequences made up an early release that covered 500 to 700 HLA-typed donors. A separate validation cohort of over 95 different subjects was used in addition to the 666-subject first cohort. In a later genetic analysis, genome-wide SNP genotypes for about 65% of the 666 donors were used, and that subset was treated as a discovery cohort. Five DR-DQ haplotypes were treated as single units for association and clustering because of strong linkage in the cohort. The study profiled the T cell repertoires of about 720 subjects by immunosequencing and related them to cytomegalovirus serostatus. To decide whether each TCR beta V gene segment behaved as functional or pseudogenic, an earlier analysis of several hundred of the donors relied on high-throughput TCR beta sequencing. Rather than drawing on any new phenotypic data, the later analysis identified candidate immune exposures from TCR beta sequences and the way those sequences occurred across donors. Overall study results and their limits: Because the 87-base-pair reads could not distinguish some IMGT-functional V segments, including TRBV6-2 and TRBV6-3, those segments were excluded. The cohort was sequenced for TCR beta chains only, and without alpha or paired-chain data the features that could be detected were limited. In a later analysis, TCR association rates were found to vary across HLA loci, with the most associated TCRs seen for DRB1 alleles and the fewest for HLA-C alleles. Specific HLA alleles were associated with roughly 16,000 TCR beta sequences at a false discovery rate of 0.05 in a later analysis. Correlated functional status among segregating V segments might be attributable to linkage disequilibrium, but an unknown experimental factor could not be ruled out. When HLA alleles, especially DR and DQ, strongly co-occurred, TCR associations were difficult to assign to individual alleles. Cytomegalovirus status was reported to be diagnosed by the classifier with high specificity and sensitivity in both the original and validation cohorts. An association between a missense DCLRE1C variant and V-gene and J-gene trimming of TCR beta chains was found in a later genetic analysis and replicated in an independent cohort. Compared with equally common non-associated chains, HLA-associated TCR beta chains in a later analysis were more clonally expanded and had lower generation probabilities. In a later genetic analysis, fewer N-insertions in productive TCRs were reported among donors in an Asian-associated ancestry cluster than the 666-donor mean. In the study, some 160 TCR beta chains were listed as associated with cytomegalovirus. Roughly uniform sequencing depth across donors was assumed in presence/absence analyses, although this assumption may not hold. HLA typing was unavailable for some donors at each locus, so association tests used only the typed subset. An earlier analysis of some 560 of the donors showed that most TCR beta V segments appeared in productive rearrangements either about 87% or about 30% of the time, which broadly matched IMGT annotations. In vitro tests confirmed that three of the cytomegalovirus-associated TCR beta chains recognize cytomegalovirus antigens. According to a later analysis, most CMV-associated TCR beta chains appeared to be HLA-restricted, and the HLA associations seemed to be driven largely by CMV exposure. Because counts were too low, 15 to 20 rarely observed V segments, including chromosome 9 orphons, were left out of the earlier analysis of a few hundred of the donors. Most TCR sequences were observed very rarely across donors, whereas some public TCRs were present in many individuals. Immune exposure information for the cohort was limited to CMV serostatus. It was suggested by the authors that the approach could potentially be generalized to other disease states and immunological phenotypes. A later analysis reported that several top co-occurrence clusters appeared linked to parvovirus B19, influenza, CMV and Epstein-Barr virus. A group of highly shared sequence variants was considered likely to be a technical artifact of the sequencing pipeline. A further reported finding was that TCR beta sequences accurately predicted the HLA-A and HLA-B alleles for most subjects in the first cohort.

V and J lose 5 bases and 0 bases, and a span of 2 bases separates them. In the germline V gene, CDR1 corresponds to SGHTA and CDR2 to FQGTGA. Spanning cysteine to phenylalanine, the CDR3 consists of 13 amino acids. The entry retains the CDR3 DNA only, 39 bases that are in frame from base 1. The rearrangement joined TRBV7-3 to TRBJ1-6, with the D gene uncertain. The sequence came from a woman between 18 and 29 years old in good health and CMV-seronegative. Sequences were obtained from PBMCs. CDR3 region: CASSRSYNSPLHF. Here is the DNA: TGTGCCAGCAGCCGCTCCTATAATTCACCCCTCCACTTT.